Listed below are T cell receptor beta chains from one sample, sequenced in a study of blood T cell repertoires in COVID-19. The table came from immunoSEQ multiplex PCR; TCRdb's copy has only in-frame clones and leaves some out. The sample yields around 210,000 clones, about 85% seen once. Sequencing was carried out using peripheral blood. All receptors derive from a man aged 60 to 75 with COVID-19, enrolled during active disease. CDR3s include the opening cysteine and the closing phenylalanine or tryptophan. The D gene is left open where the match is weak. Clone size is not always given. Where it is, it says once, few, many or a class for expanded clones.

size	V	J	D	DNA	CDR3
-	TRBV9	TRBJ2-3	TRBD2	TGTGCCAGCAGCGGGGGACTAGCGGGAGCGGCAGATACGCAGTATTTT	CASSGGLAGAADTQYF
-	TRBV27	TRBJ2-5	-	TGTGCCAGCAGGGGGCTGGACAGTCAAGAGACCCAGTACTTC	CASRGLDSQETQYF
-	TRBV28	TRBJ1-1	TRBD1	TGTGCCAGCAGCCTATCCCAGGGGGCGCGGCCCGAAGCTTTCTTT	CASSLSQGARPEAFF
-	TRBV7-9	TRBJ1-1	-	TGTGCCAGCAGCTTAGAAGGGGCGAGGAGCACTGAAGCTTTCTTT	CASSLEGARSTEAFF
-	TRBV2	TRBJ1-1	-	TGTGCCAGCAGTGAAGGACAGTTCACTGAAGCTTTCTTT	CASSEGQFTEAFF
few	TRBV7-2	TRBJ2-2	TRBD1	TGTGCCAGCAGCTCGACAGGGACGCTGAGAACCGGGGAGCTGTTTTTT	CASSSTGTLRTGELFF
-	TRBV10-1	TRBJ2-2	-	TGCGCCAGCAGTGAGCAGAACGAGGGCGGGGAGCTGTTTTTT	CASSEQNEGGELFF
few	TRBV4-2	TRBJ2-7	-	TGTGCCAGCAGCCAACTGCCAGGGTCCTACGAGCAGTACTTC	CASSQLPGSYEQYF
-	TRBV29-1	TRBJ1-2	TRBD1	TGCAGCGTTAAACAACAGGGGTTCGCTGCGGATGGCTACACCTTC	CSVKQQGFAADGYTF
-	TRBV2	TRBJ1-5	TRBD1	TGTGCCAGCAGGCCCTTACCCGGGACAGATAGCAATCAGCCCCAGCATTTT	CASRPLPGTDSNQPQHF
few	TRBV3-1/TRBV3-2	TRBJ2-7	-	TGTGCCAGCAGCCAAGGTATCTTATCCGAGCAGTACTTC	CASSQGILSEQYF
-	TRBV9	TRBJ2-1	TRBD2	TGTGCCAGCAGCGTAGAGCCGGCGGGAGTTTTAGGGAATGAGCAGTTCTTC	CASSVEPAGVLGNEQFF
few	TRBV30	TRBJ1-1	-	TGTGCCTGGAGCGTTATGTGGGCTACTGCTGAAGCTTTCTTT	CAWSVMWATAEAFF
-	TRBV28	TRBJ1-2	-	TGTGCCAGCACCCGAGGGGGAACTAACTATGGCTACACCTTC	CASTRGGTNYGYTF
-	TRBV27	TRBJ2-2	-	TGTGCCAGCAGAAGGGGTTCGAGCACCGGGGAGCTGTTTTTT	CASRRGSSTGELFF
-	TRBV5-6	TRBJ2-5	-	TGTGCCAGCAGCTTGATCTCAGGGCGGGAGACCCAGTACTTC	CASSLISGRETQYF
-	TRBV24-1	TRBJ1-1	-	TGTGCCACCAGTGTGGGAAGGGAAGGGAGAACTGAAGCTTTCTTT	CATSVGREGRTEAFF
-	TRBV7-9	TRBJ2-5	-	TGTGCCAGCAGCTTAGGGGTGGCCAGGGCTGGAGAGACCCAGTACTTC	CASSLGVARAGETQYF
-	TRBV5-6	TRBJ1-3	-	TGTGCCAGCAGCCCCTGGACAGTCTCTGGAAACACCATATATTTT	CASSPWTVSGNTIYF
-	TRBV19	TRBJ2-2	-	TGTGCCAGTAAGGCCAGGGCCAACACCGGGGAGCTGTTTTTT	CASKARANTGELFF
-	TRBV4-1	TRBJ2-2	TRBD2	TGCGCCAGCAGCCAAGAGCAGCGGGAGTCCGGGGAGCTGTTTTTT	CASSQEQRESGELFF
-	TRBV4-1	TRBJ2-7	-	TGCGCCAGCAGCCAAGATCCAAGTGGCAGGGCGCACGAGCAGTACTTC	CASSQDPSGRAHEQYF
-	TRBV5-5	TRBJ2-5	TRBD2	TGTGCCAGCAGCTTCAGCGGGATGGAGACCCAGTACTTC	CASSFSGMETQYF
-	TRBV6-5	TRBJ2-7	-	TGTGCCAGCAGTCAAACAAACGAGCAGTACTTC	CASSQTNEQYF
-	TRBV29-1	TRBJ1-1	TRBD1	TGCAGCGTGAACAGGGGGCGAGGGACTGAAGCTTTCTTT	CSVNRGRGTEAFF
once	TRBV29-1	TRBJ1-1	-	TGCACCCACAAGCGAGCTAACGTGAACACTGAAGCTTTCTTT	CTHKRANVNTEAFF
-	TRBV5-1	TRBJ2-3	TRBD2	TGCGCCAGCAGCCCTAGCGGGAAAACGCCAGATACGCAGTATTTT	CASSPSGKTPDTQYF
once	TRBV24-1	TRBJ2-2	-	TGTGCCACCAGTGATTTCCGGCAGAGGGCCGGGGAGCTGTTTTTT	CATSDFRQRAGELFF
-	TRBV24-1	TRBJ1-2	TRBD1	TGTGCCACCAGTACTACCAGGGGGAGTTCGAACTATGGCTACACCTTC	CATSTTRGSSNYGYTF
-	TRBV9	TRBJ2-1	-	TGTGCCAGCAGCGTCGAACAGGGCAATGAGCAGTTCTTC	CASSVEQGNEQFF
once	TRBV14	TRBJ1-1	TRBD1	TGTGCCAGCAGCCAAGGCGCGGCAGGGGGTCGTGCTGAAGCTTTCTTT	CASSQGAAGGRAEAFF
-	TRBV3-1/TRBV3-2	TRBJ2-7	TRBD2	TGTGCCAGCAGCCCTAACTTGCGGGAGGTCGAGCAGTACTTC	CASSPNLREVEQYF
-	TRBV6-2/TRBV6-3	TRBJ1-1	TRBD1	TGTGCCAGCAGTTACGCGGCAGGGGGCATATCTGAAGCTTTCTTT	CASSYAAGGISEAFF
few	TRBV28	TRBJ1-3	-	TGTGCCAGCAGCCTTCAAACAGGGCACGGAAACACCATATATTTT	CASSLQTGHGNTIYF
-	TRBV10-3	TRBJ1-6	-	TGTGCCATCAGTGAACAGGGTCATAATTCACCCCTCCACTTT	CAISEQGHNSPLHF
once	TRBV24-1	TRBJ2-3	TRBD1	TGTGCCACCAGTGACCCGACAGGGAACACAGATACGCAGTATTTT	CATSDPTGNTDTQYF
-	TRBV5-4	TRBJ2-4	TRBD1	TGTGCCAGCAGCTCGGGACAGGGGGACATTCAGTACTTC	CASSSGQGDIQYF
-	TRBV12-5	TRBJ1-5	-	TGTGCTAGTGGTCGAGTGGCAGGGGAACGGTATAGCAATCAGCCCCAGCATTTT	CASGRVAGERYSNQPQHF
-	TRBV6-5	TRBJ1-1	-	TGTGCCTGCCACGGGGTGGACACTGAAGCTTTCTTT	CACHGVDTEAFF
-	TRBV6-2/TRBV6-3	TRBJ2-7	TRBD2	TGTGCCAGCAGTACCCGACTAGCGGGAGGCCACGAGCAGTACTTC	CASSTRLAGGHEQYF
-	TRBV28	TRBJ1-1	-	TGTGCCAGCATATCCCGTGGGGCCCTCACACCTGCTTTCTTT	CASISRGALTPAFF
few	TRBV4-2	TRBJ2-7	TRBD1	TGTGCCAGCAGCCTAAATACCGGGACAGCCTACGAGCAGTACTTC	CASSLNTGTAYEQYF
-	TRBV7-9	TRBJ1-1	-	TGTGCCAGCAGCTTTTACCCAGGTGAAGCTTTCTTT	CASSFYPGEAFF
-	TRBV6-4	TRBJ2-1	-	TGTGCCAGCAGTGACTCGCCAGGAGGCAATGAGCAGTTCTTC	CASSDSPGGNEQFF
-	TRBV11-2	TRBJ1-2	-	TGTGCCAGCAGCTTAGGGCAGGGGTCCTATGGCTACACCTTC	CASSLGQGSYGYTF
few	TRBV7-9	TRBJ1-5	-	TGTGCCAGCAGCGCAGGGGTCCCTCAGCCCCAGCATTTT	CASSAGVPQPQHF
-	TRBV9	TRBJ2-3	-	TGTGCCAGCAGCGTACATACGGTTACAGATACGCAGTATTTT	CASSVHTVTDTQYF
-	TRBV15	TRBJ1-5	-	TGTGCCACCAGCAGCCAGGATCAGCCCCAGCATTTT	CATSSQDQPQHF
-	TRBV4-2	TRBJ1-2	TRBD1	TGTGCCAGCAGCCAAGCCCCGACAGGGGCCAACTATGGCTACACCTTC	CASSQAPTGANYGYTF
-	TRBV18	TRBJ1-1	TRBD1	TGTGCCAGCTCACCAGGGACAGTCACTGAAGCTTTCTTT	CASSPGTVTEAFF
-	TRBV27	TRBJ1-2	TRBD1	TGTGCCAGCGGGTTGGGGACAGGGAGCTATGGCTACACCTTC	CASGLGTGSYGYTF
-	TRBV9	TRBJ1-4	-	TGTGCCAGCAGCGTAGGTCAGGGCCTTGGGGGGGAAAAACTGTTTTTT	CASSVGQGLGGEKLFF
once	TRBV2	TRBJ2-1	-	TGTGCCAGCAGTGGGGGATGGGACACGCCCTACAATGAGCAGTTCTTC	CASSGGWDTPYNEQFF
-	TRBV28	TRBJ2-7	TRBD2	TGTGCCAGCAGTTGGGCGGGAGGACCTCTCGAGCAGTACTTC	CASSWAGGPLEQYF
-	TRBV5-1	TRBJ2-7	TRBD1	TGCGCCAGCAGCTTGGGGGACAGGGGCGAGCAGTACTTC	CASSLGDRGEQYF
once	TRBV30	TRBJ2-1	TRBD2	TGTGCCTGGAGTGCCTTGATGGGAGGGTACAATGAGCAGTTCTTC	CAWSALMGGYNEQFF
-	TRBV19	TRBJ1-4	TRBD1	TGTGCCAGTAGTATCGGACAGGGGACTAATGAAAAACTGTTTTTT	CASSIGQGTNEKLFF